A selection of T cell receptor beta chains follows, all from one sample in a study of T cell changes during pregnancy in multiple sclerosis. Sequencing was performed with immunoSEQ multiplex PCR; in TCRdb, only in-frame clones are kept and a portion is missing. The sample has fewer than 80,000 clones; approximately 93% are singletons. Sequencing was performed on CD4+ T cells from peripheral blood mononuclear cells, taken after pregnancy. The receptors were gathered from a female donor with multiple sclerosis, enrolled in a pregnancy study. The conserved cysteine and the conserved F or W are not part of the CDR3 here.

>TRBJ2-3|TRBV6-1
ASSESDGTSTDTQY
>TRBJ2-1|TRBV6-5
ASSPNARGAEQF
>TRBJ2-5|TRBV5-8
ASSFTQTSTETQY
>TRBJ2-6|TRBV5-1
ASSSSRGLAGANVLT
>TRBJ2-3|TRBV13
ASSFGRVLDTQY
>TRBJ2-7|TRBV10-3
AIRERLADRYEQY
>TRBJ2-1|TRBV5-6
ASSQAGGPSNEQF
>TRBJ2-7|TRBV5-4
ASSWTGTGNGEQY
>TRBJ2-2|TRBV29-1
SVSSGTNTGELF
>TRBJ2-7|TRBV21-1
ASSISGRASEQY
>TRBJ2-7|TRBV7-8
ASSLGQALYEQY
>TRBJ1-5|TRBV6-1
ASSVQQNNQPQH
>TRBJ1-5|TRBV19
ASKYTGQGPGNQPQH
>TRBJ1-1|TRBV18
ASSRDRYPNTEAF
>TRBJ2-1|TRBV6-1
ASSEGKVGRPFYNEQF
>TRBJ2-3|TRBV2
ASRRDSTDTQY
>TRBJ1-2|TRBV5-6
ASSPRPGQGYGYT
>TRBJ2-5|TRBV28
ASSQQETQY
>TRBJ1-2|TRBV5-1
ASSSGTATYGYT
>TRBJ1-2|TRBV30
AWDRRGTGTSGYGYT
>TRBJ1-4|TRBV2
ASSEALGGPGEKLF
>TRBJ2-7|TRBV28
ASSLGGPPYEQY
>TRBJ2-7|TRBV6-1
ASASLAFTGAGQY
>TRBJ1-4|TRBV18
ASSPFSFYEKLF
>TRBJ1-2|TRBV11-3
ASFYRGSIRVYGYT
>TRBJ2-1|TRBV7-9
ASSSSWREGGEQF
>TRBJ2-7|TRBV5-1
ASRSQGARSSYEQY
>TRBJ2-5|TRBV27
ASALGETQY
>TRBJ2-3|TRBV6-1
ASLVGGTGTDTQY
>TRBJ1-1|TRBV7-8
ASSALWNTEAF
>TRBJ1-3|TRBV7-9
ASSLKTGAFGNTIY
>TRBJ2-3|TRBV9
ASSVDSLPDTQY
>TRBJ2-2|TRBV2
ASRENTWELF
>TRBJ2-1|TRBV5-1
ASSLAGTSGTQSSYNEQF
>TRBJ2-7|TRBV28
ASSPAGGTRLKQY
>TRBJ1-4|TRBV6-5
ASRGSTGGEKLF
>TRBJ1-5|TRBV28
ASSPSGSSNQPQH